Reported below is one T cell receptor beta chain. The antigen remains undetermined. Treatment given: some 19 received Ad26.COV2.S at low or high dose, single or two shots; 5 received placebo; per-sample allocation not given. Day 63 following the first vaccine or placebo injection was when the samples were taken. The entry originates in a study of Ad26.COV2.S vaccination and SARS-CoV-2 variants. Study-level background: Donor participated within the Ad26.COV2.S arm of the COV1001 trial. Study results and limitations: Vaccine and placebo recipients had comparable breadth of non-spike TCRs. Reports say spike-specific CD8+ and CD4+ T cell responses covered substantial breadth after vaccination.

The repertoire was sequenced with immunoSEQ multiplex PCR; TCRdb's copy has only in-frame clones and lacks some. The sample lists about 680,000 clones; around 90% were seen once. Sequenced material: peripheral blood, taken in a trial of Ad26.COV2.S vaccine versus placebo. This sequence originates from a person between 18 and 59 years old who received the Ad26.COV2.S COVID-19 vaccine or a placebo.

Here the CDR3 reads CASISGHSTDTQYF. CDR3 DNA: TGTGCCAGTATTAGCGGGCATAGCACAGATACGCAGTATTTT. The J gene is TRBJ2-3, the V gene TRBV19; 7 positions match TRBD2. The germline gives CDR1 LNHDA, CDR2 SQIVND (reference sequence). The CDR3 runs to 14 residues. Trimming at V came to 7 bases and at J to 0 bases, leaving 4 bases not matched to a gene.